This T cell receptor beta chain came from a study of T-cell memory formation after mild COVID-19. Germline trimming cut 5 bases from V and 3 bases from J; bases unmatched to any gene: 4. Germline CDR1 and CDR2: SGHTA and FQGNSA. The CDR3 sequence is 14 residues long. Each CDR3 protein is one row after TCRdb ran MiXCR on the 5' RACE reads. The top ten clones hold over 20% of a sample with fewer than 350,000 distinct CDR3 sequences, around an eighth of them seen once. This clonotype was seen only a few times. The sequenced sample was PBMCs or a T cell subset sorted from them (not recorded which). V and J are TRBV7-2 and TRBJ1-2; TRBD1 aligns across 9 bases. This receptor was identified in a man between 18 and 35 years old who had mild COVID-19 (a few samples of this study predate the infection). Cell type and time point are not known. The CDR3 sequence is CASSRDRGDYGYTF. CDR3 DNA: TGTGCCAGCAGCCGTGACAGGGGGGACTATGGCTACACCTTC.